Following are 9 T cell receptor beta chains from one sample sequenced in a study of shared clonotypes between healthy human individuals. The repertoire was sequenced with immunoSEQ multiplex PCR; TCRdb's copy has only in-frame clones and lacks some. The table lists approximately 440,000 clones, around 77% of them singletons. The sequencing input was PBMCs. The receptors derive from a woman in her thirties or forties in good health. Some clones in this sample may be carry-over from other donors' samples.

The rearrangement uses TRBV28 and TRBJ2-7, with D unclear. V was pared by 7 bases and J by 7 bases, with 17 bases between. The length of the CDR3 is 13 residues. Germline CDR1 MDHEN, CDR2 SYDVKM. The DNA of the CDR3 is TGTGCCAGCACGCGTTTTGGGTTCGGGGAGCAGTACTTC. As protein: CASTRFGFGEQYF.

A word on this clone: A far larger clone is off by one base, so a read error is likely. CDR3 DNA: TGTGCCTGGAGAATGGGACAGGGGAATCAGCCCCAGCATTTT. The encoded protein is CAWRMGQGNQPQHF. The rearrangement joins TRBV30 to TRBJ1-5; 10 bases line up with TRBD1. This CDR3 comprises 14 residues. V lost 3 bases, J lost 4 bases, and 3 bases stayed unmatched. The germline gives CDR1 GTSNPN, CDR2 SVGIG (reference sequence).

For this clone: At the DNA level, this CDR3 is encoded by other sequences in the same sample as well. V usage is TRBV5-1 and J usage is TRBJ2-3; TRBD2 agrees at 12 bases. This CDR3 is 16 amino acids long. V was pared by 4 bases and J by 0 bases, with 3 bases of the junction left unmatched. Germline values: CDR1 SGHRS, CDR2 YFSETQ. In DNA, the CDR3 is TGCGCCAGCAGCCCGGGGACTAGCGGGAGCACAGATACGCAGTATTTT. This encodes CASSPGTSGSTDTQYF.

DNA of the CDR3: TGTGCCAGCAGCCAATGGGGACAGCTAGACTATGGCTACACCTTC. It translates to CASSQWGQLDYGYTF. The chain uses TRBV16 and TRBJ1-2; 7 bases line up with TRBD1. Germline CDR1 is KGHSY and CDR2 is FQNENV. Trimming removed 1 base from V and 3 bases from J; junction bases left unmatched: 5. This CDR3 comprises 15 residues.

This clone turned up a few times. This chain joins TRBV5-6 and TRBJ1-3; 7 nucleotides match TRBD1. The CDR3 covers 15 residues. Germline lookup yields CDR1 SGHDT and CDR2 YYEEEE. Losses at the gene ends were 4 bases for V and 6 bases for J; bases not matched to a gene: 10. CDR3 in amino acids: CASSRTGEFENTIYF. CDR3 DNA: TGTGCCAGCAGCCGAACAGGGGAGTTTGAAAACACCATATATTTT.

The chain employs TRBV11-2 and TRBJ2-5, with D uncertain. The J call is uncertain, as TRBJ2-7 better fits the DNA end. The CDR3 covers 8 residues. From germline, CDR1 is SGHAT and CDR2 FQNNGV. The CDR3 nucleotides read TGTGCCATCTACGAGCAGTACTTC. This sequence encodes CAIYEQYF.

This chain connects TRBV25-1 to TRBJ1-1; D is undetermined. This CDR3 has 14 residues. Between the trimmed V and J ends, which lost 3 bases and 3 bases, there was a span of 11 bases. Germline V gene data show CDR1 as MGHDK and CDR2 as SYGVNS. CDR3: CASSDPTTDTEAFF. The CDR3, as DNA: TGTGCCAGCAGTGACCCCACAACGGACACTGAAGCTTTCTTT.

This clone was counted a few times. The rearrangement links TRBV7-3 to TRBJ2-3; 10 bases are shared with TRBD1. Germline-derived CDR1 and CDR2 are SGHTA and FQGTGA. This CDR3 is 14 amino acids long. V trimming: 3 bases; J trimming: 4 bases; junction bases outside the gene matches: 1. The CDR3 here is CASSLGTGADTQYF. CDR3 DNA: TGTGCCAGCAGCTTGGGGACAGGGGCAGATACGCAGTATTTT.

V gene TRBV27 combines with J gene TRBJ2-1; maybe TRBD1 (6 bases). Deletions cut 6 bases from V and 13 bases from J, with 16 bases between. The CDR3 length is 12 residues. The germline V gene encodes CDR1 MNHEY and CDR2 SMNVEV (reference sequence). CDR3 bases: TGTGCCAGCAGAAAGGATTGGACAGACCAGTTCTTC. Protein product: CASRKDWTDQFF.